Sequencing of this T cell receptor (beta chain) was carried out in a study of OX40 agonist ivuxolimab in advanced cancers. Study context: There were three patients with partial responses, one having hepatocellular carcinoma and two cutaneous melanoma. Study-wide results and limits: Some of the lowest clonal expansion was seen in partial responders at 0.1-3.0 mg/kg. The mean number of expanded clones was higher in CD8+ T cells than in CD4+.

On this clone itself: As yet, its antigen is unknown.

Some clones are missing from TCRdb's copy, which holds only in-frame ones; the method was immunoSEQ multiplex PCR. The table has approximately 81,000 clones, approximately 94% seen once. Germline V gene sequence: CDR1 MNHEY, CDR2 SVGAGI. The CDR3 runs 13 residues. V dropped 4 bases and J dropped 6 bases, with 13 bases sitting between them. The chain has TRBV6-5 and TRBJ2-7; a possible D gene is TRBD1 (6 bases). The sample consisted of CD4+ or CD8+ T cells sorted from blood, taken in a trial of the OX40 agonist ivuxolimab. This clonotype was sampled from an adult with an advanced solid tumor such as melanoma, head and neck, liver or kidney cancer. The CDR3 DNA reads TGTGCCAGCAGTTTCGCAGGGGACGGCGAGCAGTACTTC. Protein product: CASSFAGDGEQYF.